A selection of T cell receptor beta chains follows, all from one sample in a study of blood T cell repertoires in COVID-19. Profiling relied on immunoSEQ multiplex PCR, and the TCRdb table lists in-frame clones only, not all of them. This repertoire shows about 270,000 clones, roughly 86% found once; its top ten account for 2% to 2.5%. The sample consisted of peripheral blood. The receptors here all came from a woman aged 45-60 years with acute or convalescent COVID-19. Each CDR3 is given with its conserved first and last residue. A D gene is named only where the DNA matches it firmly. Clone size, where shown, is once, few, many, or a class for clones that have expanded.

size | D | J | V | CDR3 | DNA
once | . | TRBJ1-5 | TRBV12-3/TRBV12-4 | CASSFGEGQPQHF | TGTGCCAGCAGTTTCGGGGAAGGGCAGCCTCAGCATTTT
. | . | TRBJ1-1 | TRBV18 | CASSPRNTEAFF | TGTGCCAGCTCACCCCGGAACACTGAAGCTTTCTTT
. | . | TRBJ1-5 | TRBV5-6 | CASSPGAGNQPQHF | TGTGCCAGCAGCCCAGGGGCCGGTAATCAGCCCCAGCATTTT
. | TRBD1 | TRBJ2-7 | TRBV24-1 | CATSDRGQGGDEQYF | TGTGCCACCAGTGATAGGGGACAGGGCGGCGACGAGCAGTACTTC
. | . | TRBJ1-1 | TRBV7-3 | CASSQGANTEAFF | TGTGCCAGCAGCCAAGGGGCGAACACTGAAGCTTTCTTT
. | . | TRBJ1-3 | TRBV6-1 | CASSDRGTWRGNTIYF | TGTGCCAGCAGTGACCGCGGGACTTGGAGGGGAAACACCATATATTTT
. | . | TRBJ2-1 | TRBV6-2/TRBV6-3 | CASSGQFNEQFF | TGTGCCAGCAGTGGACAGTTTAATGAGCAGTTCTTC
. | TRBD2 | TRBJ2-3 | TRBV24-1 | CATSDWTSGSVDTQYF | TGTGCCACCAGTGATTGGACTAGCGGGAGTGTAGATACGCAGTATTTT
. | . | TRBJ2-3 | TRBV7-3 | CASSPGLGSDTQYF | TGTGCCAGCAGCCCCGGGTTAGGATCCGATACGCAGTATTTT
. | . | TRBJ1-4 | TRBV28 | CASSSSGHVANEKLFF | TGTGCCAGCAGTTCGTCCGGACACGTGGCTAATGAAAAACTGTTTTTT
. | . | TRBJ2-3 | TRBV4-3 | CASSQDSGQGATDTQYF | .
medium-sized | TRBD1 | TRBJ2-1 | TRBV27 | CASRLTGGGYNEQFF | TGTGCCAGCAGGTTGACAGGGGGCGGCTACAATGAGCAGTTCTTC
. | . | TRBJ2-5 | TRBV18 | CASSPNTGFGTQYF | TGTGCCAGCTCGCCGAATACAGGGTTCGGGACCCAGTACTTC
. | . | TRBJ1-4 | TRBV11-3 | CASSVTPNEKLFF | TGTGCCAGCAGTGTGACACCGAATGAAAAACTGTTTTTT
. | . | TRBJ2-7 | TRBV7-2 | CASSSLSVSEQYF | TGTGCCAGCAGCTCTCTTAGCGTATCCGAGCAGTACTTC
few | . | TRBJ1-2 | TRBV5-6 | CASSSDSHYGYTF | TGTGCCAGCAGCTCAGACAGCCACTATGGCTACACCTTC
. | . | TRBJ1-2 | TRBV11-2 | CASSLSRVGYGYTF | TGTGCCAGCAGCTTAAGCAGGGTCGGCTATGGCTACACCTTC
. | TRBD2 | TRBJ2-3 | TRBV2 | CASSASSGSTDTQYF | TGTGCCAGCAGTGCGTCTAGCGGCAGCACAGATACGCAGTATTTT
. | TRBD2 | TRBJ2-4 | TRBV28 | CASSADRGLGLAGVSLAKNIQYF | TGTGCCAGCAGTGCCGACAGGGGGCTGGGACTAGCGGGAGTGTCTCTAGCCAAAAACATTCAGTACTTC
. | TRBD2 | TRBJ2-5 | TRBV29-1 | CSVGQREGPQETQYF | TGCAGCGTTGGTCAGCGGGAGGGCCCACAAGAGACCCAGTACTTC
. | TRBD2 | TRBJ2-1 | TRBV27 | CASRPRGTSGGSSYNEQFF | TGTGCCAGCAGGCCCAGGGGGACTAGCGGGGGCAGCTCCTACAATGAGCAGTTCTTC
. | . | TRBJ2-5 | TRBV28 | CASSLGGRETQYF | TGTGCCAGCAGTTTGGGGGGACGGGAGACCCAGTACTTC
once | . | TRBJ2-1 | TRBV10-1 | CASSESWSGSYNEQFF | TGCGCCAGCAGTGAGTCATGGAGCGGAAGCTACAATGAGCAGTTCTTC
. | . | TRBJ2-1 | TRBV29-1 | CSVEKRMSGQHEYNEQFF | TGCAGCGTTGAAAAAAGGATGAGCGGTCAACACGAGTACAATGAGCAGTTCTTC
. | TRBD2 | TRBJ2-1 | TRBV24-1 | CATSDLSSGRANEQFF | TGTGCCACCAGTGATTTGTCGAGCGGGAGGGCAAATGAGCAGTTCTTC